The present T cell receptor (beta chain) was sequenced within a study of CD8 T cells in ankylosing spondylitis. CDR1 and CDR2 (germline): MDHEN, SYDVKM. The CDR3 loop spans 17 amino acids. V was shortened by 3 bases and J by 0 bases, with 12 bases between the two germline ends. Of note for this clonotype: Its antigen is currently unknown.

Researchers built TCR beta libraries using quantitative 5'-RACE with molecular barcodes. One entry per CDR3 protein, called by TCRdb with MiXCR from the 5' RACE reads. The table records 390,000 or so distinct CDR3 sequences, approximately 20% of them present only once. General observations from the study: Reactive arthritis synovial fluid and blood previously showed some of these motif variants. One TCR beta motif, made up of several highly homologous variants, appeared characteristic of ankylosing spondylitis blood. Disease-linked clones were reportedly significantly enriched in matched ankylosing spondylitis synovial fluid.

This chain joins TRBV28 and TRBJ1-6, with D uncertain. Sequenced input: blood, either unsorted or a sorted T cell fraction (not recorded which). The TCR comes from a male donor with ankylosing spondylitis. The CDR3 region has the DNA TGTGCCAGCAGTTTTTTCGGGTTCAGCTCCTATAATTCACCCCTCCACTTT. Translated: CASSFFGFSSYNSPLHF.